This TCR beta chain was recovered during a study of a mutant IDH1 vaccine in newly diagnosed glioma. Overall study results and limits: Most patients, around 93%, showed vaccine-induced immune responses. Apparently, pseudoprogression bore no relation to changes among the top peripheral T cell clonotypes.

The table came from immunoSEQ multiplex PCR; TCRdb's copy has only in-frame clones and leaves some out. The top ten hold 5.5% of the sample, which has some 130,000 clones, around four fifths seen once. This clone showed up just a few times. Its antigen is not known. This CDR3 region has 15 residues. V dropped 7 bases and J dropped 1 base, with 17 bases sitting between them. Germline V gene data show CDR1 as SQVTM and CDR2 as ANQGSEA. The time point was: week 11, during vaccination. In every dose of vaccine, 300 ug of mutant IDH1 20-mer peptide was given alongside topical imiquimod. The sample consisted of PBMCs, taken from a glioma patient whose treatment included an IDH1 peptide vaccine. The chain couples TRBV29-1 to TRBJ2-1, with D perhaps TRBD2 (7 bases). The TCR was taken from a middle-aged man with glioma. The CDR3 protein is CSAEGGGASYNEQFF. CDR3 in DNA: TGCAGCGCGGAAGGTGGGGGGGCATCCTACAATGAGCAGTTCTTC.